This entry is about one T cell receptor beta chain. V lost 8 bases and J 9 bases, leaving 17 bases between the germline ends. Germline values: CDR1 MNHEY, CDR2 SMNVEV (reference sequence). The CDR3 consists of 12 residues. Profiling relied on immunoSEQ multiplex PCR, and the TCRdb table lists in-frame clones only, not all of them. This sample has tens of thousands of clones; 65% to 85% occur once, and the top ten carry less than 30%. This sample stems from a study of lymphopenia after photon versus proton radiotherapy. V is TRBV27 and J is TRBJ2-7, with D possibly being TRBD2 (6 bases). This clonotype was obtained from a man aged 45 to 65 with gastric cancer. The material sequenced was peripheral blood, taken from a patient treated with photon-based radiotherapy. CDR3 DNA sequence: TGTGCCAGCGCCCGCCCGGGGGACGGGCAGTACTTC. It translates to CASARPGDGQYF.